Shown below are 19 T cell receptor beta chains from a single sample sequenced in a study of shared clonotypes between healthy human individuals. The data were produced by immunoSEQ multiplex PCR, yet TCRdb's version contains in-frame clones alone and is incomplete. The table lists about 660,000 clones, around 67% of them singletons, with around 1.6% in the top ten. Sequencing was performed on memory CD4+ T cells sorted from blood. The subset is: CD45RA-negative fraction. The source of these receptors is a woman aged 25 to 45 in good health.

The rearrangement links TRBV7-8 to TRBJ1-5; perhaps TRBD1 as D (6 bases). The CDR3 covers 15 residues. Germline lookup yields CDR1 SGHVS and CDR2 FQNEAQ. V shed 5 bases and J shed 1 base, with 12 bases lying between them. The CDR3 loop is CASSRYRVSNQPQHF. The CDR3, as DNA: TGTGCCAGCAGCAGGTACAGGGTGAGCAATCAGCCCCAGCATTTT.

The rearrangement uses TRBV4-1 and TRBJ1-2; 7 nucleotides match TRBD1. The CDR3 is made up of 14 amino acids. The germline CDR1 and CDR2 sequences are MGHRA and YSYEKL. With 4 bases clipped from V and 4 bases from J, the junction kept 6 bases outside the gene matches. The CDR3 nucleotides are TGCGCCAGCAGCCCCCGCAGACAGGGCTATGGCTACACCTTC. Its protein product is CASSPRRQGYGYTF.

The chain employs TRBV4-1 and TRBJ1-5; D uncertain. The ends were cut back, 2 bases at V and 7 bases at J, with 15 bases in the middle. Germline V gives CDR1 MGHRA, CDR2 YSYEKL. This CDR3 spans 15 amino acids. The CDR3 protein is CASSQLAVRGQPQHF. CDR3 DNA: TGCGCCAGCAGCCAATTGGCCGTCCGGGGACAGCCCCAGCATTTT.

Regarding this clone: Other DNA variants within this sample encode the same CDR3. The chain is built from TRBV11-2 and TRBJ2-7, with no clear D. The CDR3 runs to 11 residues. The germline V gene has CDR1 SGHAT and CDR2 FQNNGV. Trimming took off 5 bases at V and 4 bases at J, with 6 bases between the two ends. The CDR3 DNA is TGTGCCAGCAGCCTACAATACGAGCAGTACTTC. This sequence encodes CASSLQYEQYF. Supplemented by reference TRBV11-2 and TRBJ2-7, the full variable domain reads EAGVAQSPRYKIIEKRQSVAFWCNPISGHATLYWYQQILGQGPKLLIQFQNNGVVDDSQLPKDRFSAERLKGVDSTLKIQPAKLEDSAVYLCASSLQYEQYFGPGTRLTVT.

J is TRBJ2-7 and V is TRBV10-3, with 10 bases matching TRBD2. Unmatched junction bases numbered 14, after V lost 3 bases and J lost 6 bases. The CDR3 consists of 17 residues. From germline, CDR1 is ENHRY and CDR2 SYGVKD. CDR3 nucleotides: TGTGCCATCAGTGACCAGCGGGAGGGCCGGTCCAGGGTCGAGCAGTACTTC. Its translation is CAISDQREGRSRVEQYF.

The V gene is TRBV9, the J gene TRBJ2-1; 14 nucleotides align to TRBD2. CDR1 is SGDLS, CDR2 YYNGEE, per germline. The V and J ends lost 3 bases and 5 bases, in that order; junction bases with no gene match: 4. The CDR3 extends over 16 amino acids. The CDR3 DNA reads TGTGCCAGCAGCGCGGGACTAGCGGGAGACGACAATGAGCAGTTCTTC. It encodes CASSAGLAGDDNEQFF.

This clone was seen only once. The chain combines TRBV11-2 with TRBJ2-7, with D perhaps assigned TRBD1 or TRBD2 (6 bases each). Trimming pared 6 bases from V and 4 bases from J, leaving 16 bases between. The V gene's germline CDR1 is SGHAT and CDR2 FQNNGV. The CDR3 has 14 residues. CDR3 DNA: TGTGCCAGCAGAGTTACCGGGGGCCTATACGAGCAGTACTTC. Its protein is CASRVTGGLYEQYF. The variable domain in full, completed from reference TRBV11-2 and TRBJ2-7, reads EAGVAQSPRYKIIEKRQSVAFWCNPISGHATLYWYQQILGQGPKLLIQFQNNGVVDDSQLPKDRFSAERLKGVDSTLKIQPAKLEDSAVYLCASRVTGGLYEQYFGPGTRLTVT.

The chain couples TRBV6-5 to TRBJ2-7; D may correspond to TRBD1 or TRBD2 (5 bases each). CDR1 MNHEY and CDR2 SVGAGI come from the germline V gene. The CDR3 has 15 residues. Trimming removed 0 bases from V and 3 bases from J, with 12 bases in between. DNA for the CDR3: TGTGCCAGCAGTTACTCCAGGGACGGATACTACGAGCAGTACTTC. Translated, it gives CASSYSRDGYYEQYF.

Concerning this clone itself: Just one base apart from a much larger clone, this may be a read error. Additional DNA sequences in this sample encode the identical CDR3. This chain uses TRBV6-4 with TRBJ2-5, with unresolved D. The CDR3 covers 13 residues. Germline assignment: CDR1 MRHNA and CDR2 SNTAGT. The CDR3 region is CASSESEWGTQYF. Written as DNA, the CDR3 is TGTGCTAGCAGTGAGTCGGAGTGGGGGACCCAGTACTTC.

The chain joins TRBV21-1 to TRBJ1-1; the D call in the table, TRBD1, was not verified against the DNA. TRBV21-1 corresponds to a pseudogene. This CDR3 has 17 residues. The CDR3, as DNA: TGTGCCAGCAGCAAAAGGACCGGGACAGGGGCTCCCTGGGGCTCTTTCTTT. Amino acids: CASSKRTGTGAPWGSFF.

This chain connects TRBV2 to TRBJ2-7; TRBD2 is a possible D gene (6 bases). The CDR3 sequence is 15 residues long. Germline V lookup: CDR1 SNHLY, CDR2 FYNNEI. Trimming cost V 1 base and J 7 bases, with 17 bases left between them. CDR3 coding DNA: TGTGCCAGCAGTGAAGTGGCTACGGGACTCCGGGAGCAGTACTTC. This codes for CASSEVATGLREQYF.

This rearrangement joins TRBV2 to TRBJ1-2; 9 bases are shared with TRBD1. Per germline, CDR1 SNHLY and CDR2 FYNNEI. Unmatched junction bases numbered 6, after V lost 11 bases and J lost 5 bases. The CDR3 runs 12 residues. CDR3 sequence: CAGETGGYGYTF. In DNA, the CDR3 is TGTGCCGGCGAGACAGGGGGGTATGGCTACACCTTC.

The V and J genes are TRBV30 and TRBJ2-7; D is ambiguous. Deletions cut 7 bases from V and 4 bases from J, with 14 bases between. Germline V lookup: CDR1 GTSNPN, CDR2 SVGIG (reference sequence). This CDR3 is built from 12 residues. CDR3 loop: CAYTSSWYEQYF. The CDR3 DNA sequence: TGTGCCTACACGTCTAGTTGGTACGAGCAGTACTTC.

As concerns this clone: This CDR3 is also generated by other DNA sequences in the sample. J is TRBJ1-5 and V is TRBV5-1; D is uncertain. V dropped 4 bases and J dropped 0 bases, with 5 bases sitting between them. This CDR3 is 13 amino acids long. CDR1 is SGHRS and CDR2 is YFSETQ in the germline V gene. In DNA form, the CDR3 reads TGCGCCAGCAGCCTCAATAGCAATCAGCCCCAGCATTTT. Translating gives CASSLNSNQPQHF. Full variable domain (remainder filled in from reference TRBV5-1 and TRBJ1-5): KAGVTQTPRYLIKTRGQQVTLSCSPISGHRSVSWYQQTPGQGLQFLFEYFSETQRNKGNFPGRFSGRQFSNSRSEMNVSTLELGDSALYLCASSLNSNQPQHFGDGTRLSIL.

This clone came up once. The chain has TRBV28 and TRBJ1-5, with 9 bases aligning to TRBD1. This CDR3 region has 16 residues. Trimming cost V 8 bases and J 2 bases; bases outside gene matches: 10. The germline CDR1 and CDR2 sequences are MDHEN and SYDVKM. The CDR3 sequence is CASSVGRQGGNQPQHF. CDR3 coding DNA: TGTGCCAGCTCAGTGGGTAGACAGGGGGGCAATCAGCCCCAGCATTTT. Supplemented by reference TRBV28 and TRBJ1-5, the full variable domain reads DVKVTQSSRYLVKRTGEKVFLECVQDMDHENMFWYRQDPGLGLRLIYFSYDVKMKEKGDIPEGYSVSREKKERFSLILESASTNQTSMYLCASSVGRQGGNQPQHFGDGTRLSIL.

The chain combines TRBV6-6 with TRBJ1-1, with a tentative D call TRBD1 (6 bases). Germline V gene sequence: CDR1 MNHNY, CDR2 SVGAGI (reference sequence). The CDR3 has 15 amino acids. V was pared by 5 bases and J by 2 bases, with 15 bases between. DNA of the CDR3: TGTGCCAGCAGTGACCTCTTGACAGGTAACACTGAAGCTTTCTTT. Protein product: CASSDLLTGNTEAFF.

The rearrangement joins TRBV7-2 to TRBJ1-1, with a tentative D call TRBD1 (5 bases). Germline V gene lookup returns CDR1 SGHTA and CDR2 FQGNSA. V lost 1 base to trimming and J lost 3 bases, with 6 bases between them. This CDR3 region has 13 residues. Here the CDR3 reads CASSLEGDTEAFF. Here the CDR3 DNA reads TGTGCCAGCAGCTTAGAAGGGGACACTGAAGCTTTCTTT.

V usage is TRBV9 and J usage is TRBJ2-7; D call uncertain. Germline CDR1 is SGDLS and CDR2 is YYNGEE. The CDR3 length is 14 residues. The ends were cut back, 4 bases at V and 2 bases at J, with 13 bases in the middle. This CDR3 reads CASSPQVGAYEQYF. DNA for the CDR3: TGTGCCAGCAGCCCTCAGGTTGGGGCCTACGAGCAGTACTTC.

The rearrangement uses TRBV28 and TRBJ2-2; weak D call: TRBD2 (6 bases). The CDR3 contains 12 residues. With 8 bases removed from V and 5 bases from J, the gap between germline ends came to 9 bases. Germline V CDR1 and CDR2: MDHEN, SYDVKM. CDR3 nucleotides: TGTGCCAGCTTTCGGGAGACCGGGGAGCTGTTTTTT. Translating gives CASFRETGELFF.